A single sample gave rise to the 27 T cell receptor beta chains below, sequenced in a study of CD4+ T cells in melanoma. Using immunoSEQ multiplex PCR, the repertoire was profiled, and TCRdb retains in-frame clones only, with some absent. This sample carries some 110,000 clones, approximately 90% of them seen once, and the ten largest clones take 2.5% to 3.5%. The sample taken for sequencing was peripheral blood. The receptors stem from a human donor with melanoma.

The genes are TRBV21-1 and TRBJ2-7; whether TRBD1, the table's D call, matches the DNA was not checked. TRBV21-1 is tagged as a pseudogene. CDR3 length: 16 amino acids. The CDR3 here is CASSKGTAWAPYEQYF. In DNA form, the CDR3 reads TGTGCCAGCAGCAAAGGAACCGCGTGGGCCCCCTACGAGCAGTACTTC.

This chain connects TRBV7-8 to TRBJ2-4, with a weak D call TRBD2 (6 bases). CDR1 and CDR2 from the germline V gene are SGHVS and FQNEAQ. V lost 5 bases, J lost 7 bases, and 15 bases lay in between. The CDR3 runs 14 residues. The CDR3 DNA is TGTGCCAGCAGCCCGGGCGGGGCTGGGAACATTCAGTACTTC. It is translated as CASSPGGAGNIQYF.

This chain joins TRBV10-3 and TRBJ2-6; D is undetermined. V lost 4 bases and J lost 0, with 7 bases in between. Germline lookup yields CDR1 ENHRY and CDR2 SYGVKD. This CDR3 region has 15 residues. The CDR3 spells CAISGMGSGANVLTF. The CDR3 DNA reads as TGTGCCATCAGTGGGATGGGCTCTGGGGCCAACGTCCTGACTTTC.

The chain carries TRBV30 and TRBJ2-1; unclear D gene. This CDR3 region has 12 residues. Germline V lookup: CDR1 GTSNPN, CDR2 SVGIG (reference sequence). The V and J ends lost 1 base and 8 bases respectively, with 9 bases between them. CDR3 amino acids: CAWSDLIDEQFF. CDR3 bases: TGTGCCTGGAGTGACTTGATCGATGAGCAGTTCTTC.

The rearrangement links TRBV7-9 to TRBJ1-4; 7 bases align to TRBD1. J gave up 4 bases and V 1 base, and 12 bases lay outside the gene matches. Germline assignment: CDR1 SEHNR and CDR2 FQNEAQ (reference sequence). This CDR3 spans 18 amino acids. CDR3 DNA sequence: TGTGCCAGCAGCTTAGGATCGTCTGGGACAGCGAGTAATGAAAAACTGTTTTTT. Protein: CASSLGSSGTASNEKLFF.

The genes are TRBV28 and TRBJ2-2; tentative D call: TRBD2 (6 bases). The V end was cut by 3 bases, the J end by 6 bases, with 11 bases between. The CDR3 loop spans 14 amino acids. The V gene's germline CDR1 is MDHEN and CDR2 SYDVKM. The CDR3 nucleotides are TGTGCCAGCAGTTTGGGAGGTTTCTCCGGGGAGCTGTTTTTT. As protein: CASSLGGFSGELFF.

The genes are TRBV5-1 and TRBJ1-2; D might be TRBD1 (6 bases). The CDR3 runs to 16 residues. V was trimmed by 4 bases and J by 0 bases, leaving 16 bases between them. In germline, CDR1 is SGHRS, CDR2 YFSETQ. CDR3 residues: CASSPWVRGSNYGYTF. The CDR3 DNA is TGCGCCAGCAGCCCCTGGGTGAGGGGGTCTAACTATGGCTACACCTTC. Full variable domain (rest looked up from reference TRBV5-1 and TRBJ1-2): KAGVTQTPRYLIKTRGQQVTLSCSPISGHRSVSWYQQTPGQGLQFLFEYFSETQRNKGNFPGRFSGRQFSNSRSEMNVSTLELGDSALYLCASSPWVRGSNYGYTFGSGTRLTVV.

The chain recombines TRBV5-4 with TRBJ2-1; D gene unclear. CDR3 size: 13 residues. CDR1 is SGHNT, CDR2 YYREEE, per germline (reference sequence). V was pared by 4 bases and J by 5 bases, with 10 bases between. The CDR3 DNA sequence: TGTGCCAGCAGCGCACGGACGAACAATGAGCAGTTCTTC. Its protein is CASSARTNNEQFF.

This rearrangement joins TRBV5-4 to TRBJ2-5; 12 nucleotides agree with TRBD2. Unmatched junction bases numbered 6, after V lost 4 bases and J lost 5 bases. Germline CDR1 SGHNT, CDR2 YYREEE (reference sequence). This CDR3 is 15 amino acids long. CDR3 protein: CASSPSGGGGETQYF. CDR3 sequence (DNA): TGTGCCAGCAGCCCTAGCGGGGGGGGAGGGGAGACCCAGTACTTC.

V gene TRBV6-5 combines with J gene TRBJ1-6; TRBD1 matches at 8 bases. The CDR3 spans 13 residues. V lost 5 bases, J lost 9 bases, and 3 bases stayed unmatched. From germline, CDR1 is MNHEY and CDR2 SVGAGI. The CDR3 protein is CASSVQGASPLHF. In nucleotides, the CDR3 is TGTGCCAGCAGTGTCCAGGGGGCTTCACCCCTCCACTTT.

V usage is TRBV6-4 and J usage is TRBJ2-1; 7 bases are a match to TRBD1. V shed 9 bases and J 0 bases; nucleotides not matched to a gene: 5. Germline CDR1 MRHNA, CDR2 SNTAGT. This CDR3 is built from 14 residues. For the CDR3, the DNA is TGTGCCAGTTCTCGGGACAGCTCCTACAATGAGCAGTTCTTC. This sequence encodes CASSRDSSYNEQFF.

The V gene is TRBV10-3, the J gene TRBJ2-1; 9 bases align to TRBD2. In germline, CDR1 is ENHRY, CDR2 SYGVKD. The CDR3 is 15 amino acids. V shed 5 bases, J shed 6 bases, and the junction held 8 bases outside the gene matches. This CDR3 is CAISSGTSRFNEQFF. The DNA of the CDR3 is TGTGCCATCAGTTCCGGGACTAGCCGATTCAATGAGCAGTTCTTC.

The chain links TRBV7-2 to TRBJ2-7; TRBD2 matches 13 bases. The germline gives CDR1 SGHTA, CDR2 FQGNSA. There are 15 residues in the CDR3. J lost 7 bases, V lost 5 bases, and 8 bases had no gene match. As DNA, the CDR3 is TGTGCCAGCAGCCGCAGACTAGCGGGAGGTGGGGAGCAGTACTTC. It codes for CASSRRLAGGGEQYF.

The count of this clone is one. The J gene is TRBJ2-7, the V gene TRBV5-4; D might be TRBD1 or TRBD2, each matching 5 bases. This CDR3 has 14 residues. The germline V and J ends were trimmed by 4 bases and 3 bases, with 14 bases remaining between them. Per germline, CDR1 SGHNT and CDR2 YYREEE (reference sequence). The chain's CDR3 is CASSRGTELYEQYF. CDR3 DNA: TGTGCCAGCAGCAGAGGGACGGAACTCTACGAGCAGTACTTC. Looking up the rest from reference TRBV5-4 and TRBJ2-7 gives the full variable domain: ETGVTQSPTHLIKTRGQQVTLRCSSQSGHNTVSWYQQALGQGPQFIFQYYREEENGRGNFPPRFSGLQFPNYSSELNVNALELDDSALYLCASSRGTELYEQYFGPGTRLTVT.

This clone occurred a few times. The chain recombines TRBV2 with TRBJ1-1; D not certain. Looked up from germline, CDR1 is SNHLY and CDR2 is FYNNEI. V was cut by 5 bases and J by 0 bases, with 19 bases left in between. The CDR3 is made up of 17 amino acids. The CDR3 coding sequence is TGTGCCAGCAGTTATCCTCAAGACGGATCCATGAACACTGAAGCTTTCTTT. Protein product: CASSYPQDGSMNTEAFF.

The chain carries TRBV28 and TRBJ1-5; 10 nucleotides line up with TRBD1. Germline V CDR1 and CDR2: MDHEN, SYDVKM. The CDR3 contains 15 residues. The V and J ends lost 1 base and 5 bases, in that order; junction bases with no gene match: 2. DNA of the CDR3: TGTGCCAGCAGTTTATTAGGACAGGGGGATCAGCCCCAGCATTTT. Amino acids: CASSLLGQGDQPQHF.

This clone was recorded only once. This sequence joins TRBV7-2 and TRBJ2-5; D uncertain. Germline values: CDR1 SGHTA, CDR2 FQGNSA. This CDR3 spans 15 amino acids. V was pared by 5 bases and J by 0 bases, with 13 bases between. This chain's CDR3 is CASSPQTDYQETQYF. The CDR3 bases are TGTGCCAGCAGCCCTCAGACGGATTACCAAGAGACCCAGTACTTC.

This chain's CDR3 is CASSQGPSRGYEQYF. CDR3 nucleotide sequence: TGTGCCAGCAGCCAAGGACCTTCTAGGGGCTACGAGCAGTACTTC. The chain combines TRBV6-1 with TRBJ2-7, with D possibly TRBD1 on 5 matching bases. The CDR3 sequence is 15 residues long. Germline lookup yields CDR1 MNHNS and CDR2 SASEGT. The V and J ends lost 6 bases and 3 bases respectively, with 18 bases between them.

As regards this clone: Other DNA variants within this sample encode the same CDR3. This chain links TRBV11-3 with TRBJ1-1; D not resolved. Germline V gives CDR1 SGHNT, CDR2 YENEEA. The CDR3 has 13 amino acids. The V and J ends lost 1 base and 1 base respectively, with 4 bases between them. The CDR3 nucleotides read TGTGCCAGCAGCTTAGGAACGAACACTGAAGCTTTCTTT. This codes for CASSLGTNTEAFF.

The V and J genes are TRBV28 and TRBJ2-5; a weak D match, TRBD2 (7 bases). The V gene lost 5 bases and the J gene lost 6 bases, with 22 bases spanning the gap. This CDR3 contains 16 residues. The germline CDR1 and CDR2 sequences are MDHEN and SYDVKM. CDR3 sequence: CASSIALGGAEKTQYF. CDR3 nucleotides: TGTGCCAGCAGTATCGCCCTAGGGGGGGCCGAAAAGACCCAGTACTTC.

V is TRBV6-5 and J is TRBJ1-2, with 9 bases aligning to TRBD1. The V segment lost 5 bases and the J segment 3 bases; nucleotides outside the gene matches: 7. The CDR3 extends over 15 amino acids. Germline-derived CDR1 and CDR2 are MNHEY and SVGAGI. Here the CDR3 DNA reads TGTGCCAGCAGTCCCACCGACAGGGGGGACTATGGCTACACCTTC. It codes for CASSPTDRGDYGYTF.

The V and J genes are TRBV5-4 and TRBJ2-7, with a tentative D call TRBD2 (5 bases). V gave up 2 bases and J gave up 4 bases, with 7 bases separating them. Per germline, CDR1 SGHNT and CDR2 YYREEE (reference sequence). This CDR3 is built from 12 residues. The chain's CDR3 is CASSFRGYEQYF. The CDR3 DNA follows: TGTGCCAGCAGCTTTCGAGGGTACGAGCAGTACTTC.

The CDR3 sequence: CASRRQCNSPLHF. As DNA, the CDR3 is TGTGCCAGCAGACGACAGTGCAATTCACCCCTCCACTTT. V and J are TRBV21-1 and TRBJ1-6; TRBD1 is taken as the D call from the table, unchecked against the DNA. TRBV21-1 is a pseudogene segment. CDR3 size: 13 residues.

The chain combines TRBV28 with TRBJ1-4, with no clear D. Trimming cost V 6 bases and J 1 base, with 15 bases left between them. The germline CDR1 and CDR2 sequences are MDHEN and SYDVKM. The CDR3 runs to 16 residues. In nucleotides, the CDR3 is TGTGCCAGCAGAATCCTGGGCGGGTTAACTAATGAAAAACTGTTTTTT. This sequence encodes CASRILGGLTNEKLFF. Looking up the rest from reference TRBV28 and TRBJ1-4 gives the full variable domain: DVKVTQSSRYLVKRTGEKVFLECVQDMDHENMFWYRQDPGLGLRLIYFSYDVKMKEKGDIPEGYSVSREKKERFSLILESASTNQTSMYLCASRILGGLTNEKLFFGSGTQLSVL.

The rearrangement uses TRBV5-1 and TRBJ2-1; D call uncertain. The V end lost 2 bases, the J end lost 8 bases, and 11 bases lay between the germline ends. Germline V lookup: CDR1 SGHRS, CDR2 YFSETQ. The CDR3 contains 13 residues. CDR3 in amino acids: CASSFILEDEQFF. In nucleotides, the CDR3 is TGCGCCAGCAGCTTTATTCTGGAAGATGAGCAGTTCTTC.

This chain connects TRBV27 to TRBJ2-3; D remains ambiguous. Germline V gene data show CDR1 as MNHEY and CDR2 as SMNVEV (reference sequence). CDR3 length equals 16 residues. Between the trimmed V and J ends, which lost 5 bases and 1 base, there was a span of 16 bases. For the CDR3, the DNA is TGTGCCAGCAGTCCCCTAAGCCTTCATGGCACAGATACGCAGTATTTT. Amino acids: CASSPLSLHGTDTQYF.

This clone was detected once. This sequence joins TRBV15 and TRBJ1-2; TRBD1 might be the D (6 bases). Looked up from germline, CDR1 is LNHNV and CDR2 is YYDKDF (reference sequence). Trimming stripped 2 bases from V and 0 bases from J, with 10 bases between. The CDR3 is 15 amino acids. For the CDR3, the DNA is TGTGCCACCAGCAGACGAACAGGGACTAACTATGGCTACACCTTC. Its translation is CATSRRTGTNYGYTF.